These 10 T cell receptor beta chains were all obtained from the same sample, sequenced in a study of CD8+CD57+ T cells in acquired aplastic anemia. Genomic DNA templated the TCR beta VDJ and CDR3 profiling. Via MiXCR, TCRdb re-called the reads, giving one row per CDR3 protein. This table has approximately 380,000 distinct CDR3 sequences, 55% to 70% appearing once. The sequencing sample was made of sorted CD4+, CD8+, or CD8+CD57+ T cells (not recorded which) from PBMCs. These receptors came from a human donor in good health, serving as a control.

Details on this clonotype: This may come from a read error, since a much larger clone is one base off. The V call is TRBV5-1, the J call TRBJ1-3, with a tentative D call TRBD1 (5 bases). The germline V gene encodes CDR1 SGHRS and CDR2 YFSETQ. The CDR3 runs 16 residues. The CDR3 protein is CASSLQVLGSGNTICF. CDR3 DNA: TGCGCCAGCAGCTTACAGGTTTTGGGGTCCGGAAACACCATATGTTTT.

About this clonotype itself: At one boundary the junction diverges from the germline segment, which might be a read error. The chain uses TRBV15 and TRBJ1-6, with no clear D. Per germline, CDR1 LNHNV and CDR2 YYDKDF (reference sequence). This CDR3 contains 14 residues. CDR3 loop: CATSRGARHSNLLF. Written as DNA, the CDR3 is TGTGCCACCAGCAGAGGAGCCAGGCATTCAAACCTGCTTTTT.

The chain uses TRBV2 and TRBJ2-5; TRBD2 matches 9 bases. V lost 7 bases and J lost 3; bases outside the gene matches: 9. CDR1 is SNHLY and CDR2 is FYNNEI in the germline V gene. CDR3 length equals 15 residues. CDR3 nucleotide sequence: TGTGCCAGCACTCCACTAGCGGGTACCAAAGAGACCCAGTACTTC. Its protein product is CASTPLAGTKETQYF.

Details on this clonotype: Because it lacks the conserved phenylalanine or tryptophan at the end, this CDR3 is likely a read error. The chain recombines TRBV4-3 with TRBJ2-7, with D unclear. The CDR3 totals 14 residues. Germline V gene lookup returns CDR1 LGHNA and CDR2 YSLEER. The CDR3 DNA is TGCGCGTCAAGCCGCGCGCAGGAGCCCTACGAGCAGTACTCC. As protein: CASSRAQEPYEQYS.

This sequence joins TRBV12-3 or TRBV12-4 and TRBJ1-6; D is undetermined. Trimming removed 9 bases at V and 10 bases at J, with 16 bases between. This CDR3 has 13 amino acids. The CDR3 DNA is TGTGCCAGTCGCGAAGATGTAGGGTCACCCCTCCACTTT. Translating it yields CASREDVGSPLHF.

This clonotype occurred a few times. The chain couples TRBV24-1 to TRBJ1-2; 12 nucleotides match TRBD1. The CDR3 runs 14 residues. Germline V gives CDR1 KGHDR, CDR2 SFDVKD. V trimming: 2 bases; J trimming: 8 bases; junction bases outside the gene matches: 2. CDR3 residues: CATSDWDRGQGYTF. The CDR3 region has the DNA TGTGCCACCAGTGATTGGGACAGGGGGCAAGGCTACACCTTC.

V gene TRBV25-1 combines with J gene TRBJ2-1; no clear D gene. Germline V lookup: CDR1 MGHDK, CDR2 SYGVNS. Trimming left V 10 bases short and J 6 bases short, with 16 bases between. The CDR3 sequence is 13 residues long. CDR3 sequence (DNA): TGTGCCACGACGGCAGTTACGAGCAATGAGCAGTTCTTC. Protein: CATTAVTSNEQFF.

The J gene is TRBJ2-3, the V gene TRBV6-1, with 10 positions matching TRBD2. The V segment lost 6 bases and the J segment 1 base; nucleotides outside the gene matches: 19. From germline, CDR1 is MNHNS and CDR2 SASEGT. The CDR3 extends over 20 amino acids. The CDR3 nucleotides read TGTGCCAGCAGCTTAGTAGGCACCGGGACTAGCGTGTTTGGCACAGATACGCAGTATTTT. It translates to CASSLVGTGTSVFGTDTQYF.

The chain combines TRBV29-1 with TRBJ1-2; D is unclear. CDR1 and CDR2 (germline): SQVTM, ANQGSEA. The CDR3 runs to 13 residues. V lost 3 bases to trimming and J lost 1 base, with 9 bases between them. The CDR3 here is CSVDGRFNYGYTF. The CDR3 region has the DNA TGCAGCGTTGATGGCAGGTTTAACTATGGCTACACCTTC.

About this clonotype: A junction end diverges from the germline sequence, so it may reflect a read error. The chain joins TRBV10-1 to TRBJ2-1; 13 positions match TRBD2. The CDR3 is 18 residues long. The germline V gene has CDR1 WNHNN and CDR2 SYGVQD (reference sequence). CDR3 region: CACSASGLAGDSYNEQFF. The CDR3 bases are TGCGCCTGCAGTGCTTCAGGACTAGCGGGGGACTCCTACAATGAGCAGTTCTTC.